A single sample gave rise to the 17 T cell receptor beta chains below, sequenced in a study of cytomegalovirus exposure and HLA in healthy donors. Using immunoSEQ multiplex PCR, the repertoire was profiled, and TCRdb retains in-frame clones only, with some absent. The sample contains some 99,000 clones, around nine tenths of which appear only once. Source material: PBMCs. Every receptor here comes from a woman younger than 35 in good health and CMV-seronegative.

The genes are TRBV28 and TRBJ2-1; tentatively, D is TRBD2 (6 bases). This CDR3 has 15 amino acids. The V end was cut by 5 bases, the J end by 8 bases, with 19 bases between. The germline V gene encodes CDR1 MDHEN and CDR2 SYDVKM. This CDR3 is CASSPTRGGSDEQFF. In DNA form, the CDR3 reads TGTGCCAGCAGTCCGACCCGGGGAGGTTCGGATGAGCAGTTCTTC.

The V and J genes are TRBV5-1 and TRBJ2-7, with 7 positions matching TRBD1. The J segment lost 1 base and the V segment lost 5 bases, leaving 6 bases of the junction unmatched. CDR3 length: 14 amino acids. From germline, CDR1 is SGHRS and CDR2 YFSETQ. CDR3 coding DNA: TGCGCCAGCAGTTCCGGGACAGCTTCCTACGAGCAGTACTTC. It codes for CASSSGTASYEQYF.

The chain employs TRBV2 and TRBJ2-5, with D possibly being TRBD1 (6 bases). CDR3 length: 13 residues. Germline V gene sequence: CDR1 SNHLY, CDR2 FYNNEI. The germline V and J ends were trimmed by 3 bases and 2 bases, with 7 bases remaining between them. Written as DNA, the CDR3 is TGTGCCAGCAGTGACCAGGGGCAAGAGACCCAGTACTTC. As protein: CASSDQGQETQYF.

The chain couples TRBV6-5 to TRBJ2-3; D may be TRBD2 (6 bases). Trimming removed 4 bases at V and 9 bases at J, with 14 bases between. Germline assignment: CDR1 MNHEY and CDR2 SVGAGI. The CDR3 extends over 13 amino acids. The CDR3 nucleotides read TGTGCCAGCAGTTCCCCGAGGCTAGCGACGCAGTATTTT. Its translation is CASSSPRLATQYF.

The chain uses TRBV5-4 and TRBJ2-7; a possible D gene is TRBD1 (5 bases). V lost 1 base to trimming and J lost 5 bases, with 7 bases between them. This CDR3 comprises 12 residues. CDR1 is SGHNT and CDR2 is YYREEE in the germline V gene (reference sequence). This chain's CDR3 is CASSLIRDEQYF. CDR3 bases: TGTGCCAGCAGCTTGATCAGGGACGAGCAGTACTTC.

This chain connects TRBV11-2 to TRBJ1-5; D gene uncertain. V dropped 3 bases and J dropped 3 bases, with 12 bases sitting between them. The germline gives CDR1 SGHAT, CDR2 FQNNGV. The CDR3 is 15 residues long. CDR3 DNA sequence: TGTGCCAGCAGCTTGGAGTTAGCCGACAATCAGCCCCAGCATTTT. Its translation is CASSLELADNQPQHF. The entire variable domain, with the rest obtained from reference TRBV11-2 and TRBJ1-5, is as follows: EAGVAQSPRYKIIEKRQSVAFWCNPISGHATLYWYQQILGQGPKLLIQFQNNGVVDDSQLPKDRFSAERLKGVDSTLKIQPAKLEDSAVYLCASSLELADNQPQHFGDGTRLSIL.

The chain carries TRBV28 and TRBJ1-2; D is perhaps TRBD1 (5 bases). The CDR3 sequence is 13 residues long. V lost 5 bases and J lost 8, with 15 bases in between. Germline lookup yields CDR1 MDHEN and CDR2 SYDVKM. The CDR3 sequence is CASSQPGGGGYTF. The CDR3 region has the DNA TGTGCCAGCAGTCAACCCGGTGGGGGGGGCTACACCTTC.

A single count supports this clone. The rearrangement links TRBV29-1 to TRBJ2-3; unclear D gene. Germline assignment: CDR1 SQVTM and CDR2 ANQGSEA. The CDR3 length is 14 residues. The germline V and J ends were trimmed by 2 bases and 0 bases, with 9 bases remaining between them. The CDR3 DNA sequence: TGCAGCGTTGAAATAGGAGCAAGCACAGATACGCAGTATTTT. Translating it yields CSVEIGASTDTQYF.

The chain carries TRBV7-8 and TRBJ2-1; 8 nucleotides agree with TRBD2. The CDR3 sequence is 16 residues long. After removal of 1 base from V and 5 bases from J, the junction contained 7 bases not matched to a gene. The germline CDR1 and CDR2 sequences are SGHVS and FQNEAQ. The CDR3 bases are TGTGCCAGCAGCTTAGAGGCCGGGACTAGTAACAATGAGCAGTTCTTC. Translation: CASSLEAGTSNNEQFF.

The chain has TRBV6-4 and TRBJ2-2; D call uncertain. Between the trimmed V and J ends, which lost 6 bases and 7 bases, there was a span of 12 bases. Germline-derived CDR1 and CDR2 are MRHNA and SNTAGT. The CDR3 is 13 amino acids. The CDR3 DNA reads TGTGCCAGCAGGGAAGCGTCCATCGGGGAGCTGTTTTTT. It yields the protein CASREASIGELFF.

This chain connects TRBV9 to TRBJ2-7; D is possibly TRBD1 (6 bases). Germline values: CDR1 SGDLS, CDR2 YYNGEE. This CDR3 has 15 residues. The V end was cut by 0 bases, the J end by 2 bases, with 12 bases between. The CDR3 nucleotides are TGTGCCAGCAGCGTAGGTCAGGACAGAGCCTACGAGCAGTACTTC. Translated: CASSVGQDRAYEQYF.

The chain couples TRBV7-9 to TRBJ2-4, with a tentative D call TRBD2 (5 bases). Germline CDR1 and CDR2: SEHNR and FQNEAQ (reference sequence). This CDR3 region has 14 residues. Trimming left V 2 bases short and J 3 bases short, with 8 bases between. In DNA form, the CDR3 reads TGTGCCAGCAGCTTAAAAGCGGTCAAAAACATTCAGTACTTC. It translates to CASSLKAVKNIQYF.

The chain couples TRBV28 to TRBJ2-5; TRBD1 is a possible D gene (7 bases). Germline lookup yields CDR1 MDHEN and CDR2 SYDVKM. V was pared by 2 bases and J by 5 bases, with 21 bases between. The CDR3 is 17 residues long. The DNA for the CDR3 is TGTGCCAGCAGTTTAGAGGGGGGCATCAGGGGGAGGGAGACCCAGTACTTC. It encodes CASSLEGGIRGRETQYF.

The chain couples TRBV28 to TRBJ2-7; 9 nucleotides agree with TRBD1. The germline gives CDR1 MDHEN, CDR2 SYDVKM. Unmatched junction bases numbered 12, after V lost 3 bases and J lost 6 bases. This CDR3 spans 16 amino acids. CDR3 in amino acids: CASSLIVSGQGIEQYF. CDR3 sequence (DNA): TGTGCCAGCAGTTTGATCGTAAGTGGACAGGGGATCGAGCAGTACTTC.

This clone was detected once. The chain uses TRBV30 and TRBJ2-7; 10 positions agree with TRBD2. The germline CDR1 and CDR2 sequences are GTSNPN and SVGIG (reference sequence). There are 14 residues in the CDR3. With 4 bases clipped from V and 3 bases from J, the junction kept 6 bases outside the gene matches. CDR3: CAWMVAGGHYEQYF. CDR3 sequence (DNA): TGTGCCTGGATGGTAGCGGGGGGCCACTACGAGCAGTACTTC.

This rearrangement joins TRBV11-2 to TRBJ2-7, with 12 bases matching TRBD2. Germline V gene sequence: CDR1 SGHAT, CDR2 FQNNGV. The CDR3 loop spans 15 amino acids. The V and J ends lost 4 bases and 3 bases, in that order; junction bases with no gene match: 4. This chain's CDR3 is CASSSGTSGYYEQYF. The CDR3 DNA sequence: TGTGCCAGCAGCTCTGGGACTAGCGGGTACTACGAGCAGTACTTC.

The V gene is TRBV27, the J gene TRBJ2-7; 8 bases agree with TRBD1. V lost 8 bases to trimming and J lost 2 bases; unmatched junction nucleotides: 5. There are 13 residues in the CDR3. Germline V gene lookup returns CDR1 MNHEY and CDR2 SMNVEV (reference sequence). CDR3 DNA: TGTGCCAGCGGACAGGGCCAACCCTACGAGCAGTACTTC. This translates into CASGQGQPYEQYF.